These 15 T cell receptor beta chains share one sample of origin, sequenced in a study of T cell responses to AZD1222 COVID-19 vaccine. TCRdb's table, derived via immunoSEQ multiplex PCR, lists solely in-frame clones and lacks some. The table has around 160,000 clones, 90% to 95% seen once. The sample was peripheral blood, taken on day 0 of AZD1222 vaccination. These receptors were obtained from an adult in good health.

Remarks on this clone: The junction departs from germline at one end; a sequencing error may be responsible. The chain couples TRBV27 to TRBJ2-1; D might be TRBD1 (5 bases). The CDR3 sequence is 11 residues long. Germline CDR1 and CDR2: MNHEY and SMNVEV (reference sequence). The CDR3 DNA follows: TGTGCCAGCAGTCCAGGGTATGAGCAGCTCTTC. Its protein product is CASSPGYEQLF.

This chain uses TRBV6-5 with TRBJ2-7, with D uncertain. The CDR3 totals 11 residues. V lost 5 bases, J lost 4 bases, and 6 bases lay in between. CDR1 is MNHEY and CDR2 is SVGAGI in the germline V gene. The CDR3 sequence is CASSNRYEQYF. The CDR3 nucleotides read TGTGCCAGCAGTAATCGGTACGAGCAGTACTTC.

This CDR3 is CASSGDTETFNQPQHF. The CDR3, as DNA: TGTGCCAGCAGTGGGGACACGGAAACGTTCAATCAGCCCCAGCATTTT. This sequence joins TRBV2 and TRBJ1-5, with D perhaps TRBD1 (6 bases). The V and J ends lost 4 bases and 3 bases respectively, with 16 bases between them. Per the germline V gene, CDR1 is SNHLY and CDR2 is FYNNEI. The CDR3 consists of 16 residues.

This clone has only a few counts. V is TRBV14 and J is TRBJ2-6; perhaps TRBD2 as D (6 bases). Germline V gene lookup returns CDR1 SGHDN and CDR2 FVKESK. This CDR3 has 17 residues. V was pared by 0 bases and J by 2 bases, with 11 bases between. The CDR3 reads CASSQDQWGAGANVLTF. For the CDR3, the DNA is TGTGCCAGCAGCCAAGATCAATGGGGGGCTGGGGCCAACGTCCTGACTTTC. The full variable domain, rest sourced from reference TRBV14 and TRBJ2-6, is EAGVTQFPSHSVIEKGQTVTLRCDPISGHDNLYWYRRVMGKEIKFLLHFVKESKQDESGMPNNRFLAERTGGTYSTLKVQPAELEDSGVYFCASSQDQWGAGANVLTFGAGSRLTVL.

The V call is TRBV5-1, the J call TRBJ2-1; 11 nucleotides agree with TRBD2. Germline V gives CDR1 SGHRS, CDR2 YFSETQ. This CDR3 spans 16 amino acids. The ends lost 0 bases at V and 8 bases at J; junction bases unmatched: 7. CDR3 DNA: TGCGCCAGCAGCTTGGGAGAGACTAGCGGGGTGGATGAGCAGTTCTTC. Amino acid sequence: CASSLGETSGVDEQFF. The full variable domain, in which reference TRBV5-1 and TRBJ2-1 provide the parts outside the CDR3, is KAGVTQTPRYLIKTRGQQVTLSCSPISGHRSVSWYQQTPGQGLQFLFEYFSETQRNKGNFPGRFSGRQFSNSRSEMNVSTLELGDSALYLCASSLGETSGVDEQFFGPGTRLTVL.

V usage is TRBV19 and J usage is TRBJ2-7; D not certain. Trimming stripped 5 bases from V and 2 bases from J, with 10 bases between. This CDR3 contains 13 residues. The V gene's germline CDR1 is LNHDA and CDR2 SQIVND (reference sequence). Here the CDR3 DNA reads TGTGCCAGTAGTTTGAAAGACCCCTACGAGCAGTACTTC. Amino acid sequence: CASSLKDPYEQYF.

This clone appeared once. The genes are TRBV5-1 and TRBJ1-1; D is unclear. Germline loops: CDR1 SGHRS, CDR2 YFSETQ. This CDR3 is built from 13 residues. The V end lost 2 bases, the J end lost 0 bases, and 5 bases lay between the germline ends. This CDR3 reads CASSLRLNTEAFF. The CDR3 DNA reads TGCGCCAGCAGCTTACGTCTGAACACTGAAGCTTTCTTT.

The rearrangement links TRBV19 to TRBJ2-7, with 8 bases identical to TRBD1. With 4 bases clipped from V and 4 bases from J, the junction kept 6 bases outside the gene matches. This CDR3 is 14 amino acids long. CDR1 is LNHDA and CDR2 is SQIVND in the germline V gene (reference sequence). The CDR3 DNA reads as TGTGCCAGTAGTACAGGACAGGGTGGATACGAGCAGTACTTC. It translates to CASSTGQGGYEQYF.

The CDR3 sequence: CATSDLPRASGPGYTF. The CDR3 DNA sequence: TGTGCCACCAGTGATTTGCCGCGGGCTAGCGGGCCGGGCTACACCTTC. The rearrangement links TRBV24-1 to TRBJ1-2; D ambiguous. The CDR3 extends over 16 amino acids. Germline-derived CDR1 and CDR2 are KGHDR and SFDVKD. Trimming took 0 bases from V and 8 from J, leaving 18 bases between them.

The CDR3 DNA reads TGTGCCAGCAGTCCTAGCGGGAGATTGGTAACCGGGGAGCTGTTTTTT. Translation: CASSPSGRLVTGELFF. The V gene is TRBV28, the J gene TRBJ2-2; 10 positions match TRBD2. V lost 5 bases to trimming and J lost 5 bases; unmatched junction nucleotides: 8. CDR3 length: 16 residues. The germline gives CDR1 MDHEN, CDR2 SYDVKM.

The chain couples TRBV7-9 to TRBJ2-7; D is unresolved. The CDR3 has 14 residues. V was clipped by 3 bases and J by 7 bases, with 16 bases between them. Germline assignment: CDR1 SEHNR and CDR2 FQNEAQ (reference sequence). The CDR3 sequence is CASSLRAGNLEQYF. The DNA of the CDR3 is TGTGCCAGCAGCTTGCGAGCTGGCAATTTGGAGCAGTACTTC. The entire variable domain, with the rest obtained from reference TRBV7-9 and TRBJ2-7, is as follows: DTGVSQNPRHKITKRGQNVTFRCDPISEHNRLYWYRQTLGQGPEFLTYFQNEAQLEKSRLLSDRFSAERPKGSFSTLEIQRTEQGDSAMYLCASSLRAGNLEQYFGPGTRLTVT.

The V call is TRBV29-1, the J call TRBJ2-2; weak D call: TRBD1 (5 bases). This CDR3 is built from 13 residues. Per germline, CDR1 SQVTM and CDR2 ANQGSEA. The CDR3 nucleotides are TGCGGGGCTCGCCCCCCGAACACCGGGGAGCTGTTTTTT. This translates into CGARPPNTGELFF.

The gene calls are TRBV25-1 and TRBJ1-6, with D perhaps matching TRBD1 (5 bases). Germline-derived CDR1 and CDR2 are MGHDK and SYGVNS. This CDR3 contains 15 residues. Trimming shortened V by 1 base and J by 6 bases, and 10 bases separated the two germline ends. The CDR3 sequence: CASSESWGTNSPLHF. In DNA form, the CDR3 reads TGTGCCAGCAGTGAATCCTGGGGCACTAATTCACCCCTCCACTTT.

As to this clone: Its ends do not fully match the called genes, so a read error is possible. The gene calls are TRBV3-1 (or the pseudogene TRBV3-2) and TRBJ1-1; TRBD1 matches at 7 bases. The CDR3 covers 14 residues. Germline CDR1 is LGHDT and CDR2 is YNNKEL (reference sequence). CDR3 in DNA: TGTGCCAGCACCCAACCAGGGGGGGCTGGCAAAGCTTTCTTT. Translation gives CASTQPGGAGKAFF.

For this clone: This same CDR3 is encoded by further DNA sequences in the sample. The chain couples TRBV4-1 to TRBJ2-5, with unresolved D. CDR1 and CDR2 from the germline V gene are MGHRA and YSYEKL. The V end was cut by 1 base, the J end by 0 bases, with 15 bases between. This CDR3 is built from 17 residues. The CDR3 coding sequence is TGCGCCAGCAGCCAAGCCGCCCCCGTGTTCGACCAAGAGACCCAGTACTTC. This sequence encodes CASSQAAPVFDQETQYF.